The 32 T cell receptor beta chains given below trace back to one sample, sequenced in a study of Ad26.COV2.S vaccination and SARS-CoV-2 variants. Described treatment: 19 received Ad26.COV2.S at low or high dose, single or two shots; a few received placebo; per-sample allocation not given. At day 63 after the first vaccine or placebo injection, samples were drawn. The table came from immunoSEQ multiplex PCR; TCRdb's copy has only in-frame clones and leaves some out. The sample lists about 400,000 clones, 83% occurring once. This specimen was peripheral blood, taken in a trial of Ad26.COV2.S vaccine versus placebo. The source is a person aged 18-65 years who received the Ad26.COV2.S COVID-19 vaccine or a placebo.

V usage is TRBV11-3 and J usage is TRBJ2-7; 8 bases fit TRBD2. Trimming cost V 5 bases and J 6 bases; bases outside gene matches: 12. CDR3 length equals 15 residues. Germline V gives CDR1 SGHNT, CDR2 YENEEA. In nucleotides, the CDR3 is TGTGCCAGCAGCCAGGGCGGGACTAGGTCCGGCGAGCAGTACTTC. This gives the protein CASSQGGTRSGEQYF. Full variable domain (outside the CDR3, taken from reference TRBV11-3 and TRBJ2-7): EAGVVQSPRYKIIEKKQPVAFWCNPISGHNTLYWYLQNLGQGPELLIRYENEEAVDDSQLPKDRFSAERLKGVDSTLKIQPAELGDSAVYLCASSQGGTRSGEQYFGPGTRLTVT.

The V call is TRBV7-2, the J call TRBJ1-2; D gene ambiguous. The V gene's germline CDR1 is SGHTA and CDR2 FQGNSA. This CDR3 region has 15 residues. With 0 bases removed from V and 0 bases from J, the gap between germline ends came to 8 bases. CDR3 DNA sequence: TGTGCCAGCAGCTTAGCGCCACGGGCTAACTATGGCTACACCTTC. Protein: CASSLAPRANYGYTF.

CDR3 DNA sequence: TGTGCCAGCAGCTTGGGGGCTTTTCTAGCGGGAACCTCCTACGAGCAGTACTTC. Amino acid sequence: CASSLGAFLAGTSYEQYF. The rearrangement links TRBV5-6 to TRBJ2-7; TRBD2 agrees at 9 bases. Germline CDR1 reads SGHDT; CDR2 reads YYEEEE. J was trimmed by 0 bases and V by 0 bases; bases with no gene match: 10. This CDR3 has 18 amino acids.

This clone was counted once. The chain joins TRBV9 to TRBJ2-5, with TRBD1 identical over 8 bases. V lost 0 bases and J lost 4; bases outside the gene matches: 5. Germline V gene sequence: CDR1 SGDLS, CDR2 YYNGEE. This CDR3 comprises 15 residues. The chain's CDR3 is CASSVEGQAGETQYF. Here the CDR3 DNA reads TGTGCCAGCAGCGTAGAGGGACAGGCGGGAGAGACCCAGTACTTC.

The chain couples TRBV4-3 to TRBJ2-4, with D hard to call. CDR1 and CDR2 from the germline V gene are LGHNA and YSLEER. The CDR3 runs 13 residues. The V gene lost 0 bases and the J gene lost 6 bases, with 6 bases spanning the gap. The DNA for the CDR3 is TGCGCCAGCAGCCAAGATCTGGGAAACATTCAGTACTTC. Protein product: CASSQDLGNIQYF.

This sequence joins TRBV19 and TRBJ2-2, with D uncertain. Germline V lookup: CDR1 LNHDA, CDR2 SQIVND (reference sequence). The length of the CDR3 is 14 residues. Between the trimmed V and J ends, which lost 1 base and 6 bases, there was a span of 9 bases. CDR3 bases: TGTGCCAGTAGTATAGTCACTGTAGCCGGGGAGCTGTTTTTT. Translating it yields CASSIVTVAGELFF.

This clone was counted a few times. The chain combines TRBV19 with TRBJ1-5; no definite D call. The CDR3 is 13 amino acids. CDR1 is LNHDA, CDR2 SQIVND, per germline (reference sequence). Deletions cut 5 bases from V and 1 base from J, with 6 bases between. CDR3 sequence: CASSYMSNQPQHF. CDR3 nucleotides: TGTGCCAGTAGTTACATGAGCAATCAGCCCCAGCATTTT.

The chain has TRBV5-4 and TRBJ1-1; D unclear. Germline V lookup: CDR1 SGHNT, CDR2 YYREEE (reference sequence). This CDR3 contains 13 residues. V gave up 2 bases and J gave up 5 bases, with 10 bases separating them. In DNA, the CDR3 is TGTGCCAGCAGCTTTATGAGGGAAACTGAAGCTTTCTTT. Translation: CASSFMRETEAFF.

This chain joins TRBV5-6 and TRBJ1-4; 7 nucleotides agree with TRBD1. CDR1 and CDR2 from the germline V gene are SGHDT and YYEEEE. The CDR3 covers 15 residues. The V gene end was trimmed by 3 bases and the J gene end by 5 bases; junction bases not matched to a gene: 7. The CDR3 DNA follows: TGTGCCAGCAGCTGGACCGGGACAGCCAATGAAAAACTGTTTTTT. It encodes CASSWTGTANEKLFF.

The chain couples TRBV29-1 to TRBJ2-7, with D perhaps given as TRBD1 or TRBD2 (5 bases each). Germline V CDR1 and CDR2: SQVTM, ANQGSEA. The CDR3 is 11 residues long. V shed 7 bases and J shed 5 bases, with 12 bases lying between them. This CDR3 reads CSAGTDDEQYF. The DNA of the CDR3 is TGCAGCGCCGGGACCGACGACGAGCAGTACTTC.

The rearrangement links TRBV27 to TRBJ2-1; D tentatively fits TRBD1 or TRBD2 (7 bases each). CDR1 is MNHEY and CDR2 is SMNVEV in the germline V gene (reference sequence). The V end lost 1 base, the J end lost 8 bases, and 12 bases lay between the germline ends. This CDR3 has 14 amino acids. The CDR3 DNA reads as TGTGCCAGCAGTTTATTACAGGGGAGGGATGAGCAGTTCTTC. It is translated as CASSLLQGRDEQFF.

The chain links TRBV6-5 to TRBJ2-7; the D gene is possibly TRBD1 (6 bases). This CDR3 region has 15 residues. V was shortened by 5 bases and J by 6 bases, with 20 bases between the two germline ends. Per germline, CDR1 MNHEY and CDR2 SVGAGI. The chain's CDR3 is CASSPKRTVASEQYF. CDR3 DNA: TGTGCCAGCAGTCCCAAACGGACAGTGGCCAGCGAGCAGTACTTC.

The chain links TRBV7-2 to TRBJ1-1; TRBD1 might be the D (6 bases). The CDR3 loop spans 17 amino acids. Germline values: CDR1 SGHTA, CDR2 FQGNSA. V gave up 3 bases and J gave up 6 bases, with 23 bases separating them. The CDR3 nucleotides are TGTGCCAGCAGCTTTGGGGCGTACCCGGGACCAGGGGCTGAAGCTTTCTTT. This codes for CASSFGAYPGPGAEAFF.

J is TRBJ1-2 and V is TRBV4-1, with 9 bases matching TRBD1. Germline V CDR1 and CDR2: MGHRA, YSYEKL. The CDR3 consists of 13 residues. Trimming cost V 4 bases and J 8 bases; bases outside gene matches: 5. CDR3 region: CASSPRTGEGYTF. The CDR3 DNA is TGCGCCAGCAGCCCCCGGACAGGGGAAGGCTACACCTTC.

About this clone: This CDR3 is also generated by other DNA sequences in the sample. The rearrangement uses TRBV5-1 and TRBJ2-3; D remains unclear. CDR1 and CDR2 (germline): SGHRS, YFSETQ. V lost 0 bases and J lost 6, with 5 bases in between. The CDR3 runs 12 residues. CDR3 in DNA: TGCGCCAGCAGCTTGGCTTCGGATACGCAGTATTTT. It encodes CASSLASDTQYF.

This clone was recorded once. This chain uses TRBV7-9 with TRBJ1-2; TRBD1 agrees at 9 bases. V shed 0 bases and J 6 bases; nucleotides not matched to a gene: 11. The germline V gene encodes CDR1 SEHNR and CDR2 FQNEAQ (reference sequence). CDR3 length: 17 residues. This CDR3 is CASSLATPGTGLNGYTF. CDR3 DNA sequence: TGTGCCAGCAGCTTAGCGACACCCGGGACAGGGCTTAATGGCTACACCTTC.

CDR3 in DNA: TGTGCCAGCAGCTCGACCCCTGTTAGCAATCAGCCCCAGCATTTT. Translating gives CASSSTPVSNQPQHF. This sequence joins TRBV5-5 and TRBJ1-5, with D unresolved. The length of the CDR3 is 15 residues. V lost 3 bases and J lost 0, with 10 bases in between. Looked up from germline, CDR1 is SGHKS and CDR2 is YYEKEE (reference sequence).

This chain uses TRBV7-2 with TRBJ2-3; 9 positions match TRBD1. The CDR3 spans 18 residues. Germline CDR1 and CDR2: SGHTA and FQGNSA. V trimming: 1 base; J trimming: 2 bases; junction bases outside the gene matches: 10. CDR3 in amino acids: CASSLGLGQGLSTDTQYF. In DNA form, the CDR3 reads TGTGCCAGCAGCTTAGGCCTAGGACAGGGGCTTTCCACAGATACGCAGTATTTT.

The gene calls are TRBV19 and TRBJ2-1, with 8 positions matching TRBD2. The CDR3 runs to 16 residues. J lost 0 bases, V lost 9 bases, and 10 bases had no gene match. The V gene's germline CDR1 is LNHDA and CDR2 SQIVND (reference sequence). As DNA, the CDR3 is TGTGCCAGCAATAGGCCCGCGGGGGGCTCCTACAATGAGCAGTTCTTC. Translated, it gives CASNRPAGGSYNEQFF.

V gene TRBV7-2 combines with J gene TRBJ2-3; 7 bases agree with TRBD1. V shed 3 bases, J shed 1 base, and the junction held 16 bases outside the gene matches. There are 19 residues in the CDR3. CDR1 and CDR2 (germline): SGHTA, FQGNSA. The CDR3 reads CASSFRDRALRGRTDTQYF. As DNA, the CDR3 is TGTGCCAGCAGCTTTCGTGACAGGGCCCTCCGAGGACGCACAGATACGCAGTATTTT.

The CDR3 DNA reads as TGTGCCAGCTCATACGACAGAACCCCTACAGGCTACACCTTC. Encoded protein: CASSYDRTPTGYTF. The V call is TRBV18, the J call TRBJ1-2, with TRBD1 as a possible D gene (5 bases). Trimming took 5 bases from V and 8 from J, leaving 18 bases between them. The CDR3 runs to 14 residues. Per the germline V gene, CDR1 is KGHSH and CDR2 is LQKENI.

The chain couples TRBV4-1 to TRBJ1-5; D perhaps matches TRBD1 (5 bases). The V end was cut by 4 bases, the J end by 2 bases, with 21 bases between. CDR1 is MGHRA, CDR2 YSYEKL, per germline. This CDR3 has 18 amino acids. DNA of the CDR3: TGCGCCAGCAGCCTTGGGGGGGGTAGGGATCGAGGCAATCAGCCCCAGCATTTT. Amino acids: CASSLGGGRDRGNQPQHF.

J is TRBJ2-7 and V is TRBV3-1 (or the pseudogene TRBV3-2); no clear D. The CDR3 contains 13 residues. The V gene's germline CDR1 is LGHDT and CDR2 YNNKEL (reference sequence). V was trimmed by 0 bases and J by 9 bases, leaving 12 bases between them. In DNA form, the CDR3 reads TGTGCCAGCAGCCAAGATCAAAAAGGCTGGCAGTACTTC. Its protein product is CASSQDQKGWQYF.

The chain is built from TRBV30 and TRBJ1-2; the D gene is possibly TRBD1 (5 bases). The V and J ends lost 3 bases and 5 bases respectively, with 19 bases between them. The CDR3 is 15 residues long. Germline loops: CDR1 GTSNPN, CDR2 SVGIG (reference sequence). CDR3 DNA sequence: TGTGCCTGGAGGGTTCTGGAGGGGACTGGGTATGGCTACACCTTC. Translated: CAWRVLEGTGYGYTF.

The rearrangement uses TRBV3-1 (or the pseudogene TRBV3-2) and TRBJ2-7, with D perhaps matching TRBD2 (7 bases). V lost 2 bases, J lost 6 bases, and 17 bases lay in between. Germline assignment: CDR1 LGHDT and CDR2 YNNKEL (reference sequence). This CDR3 has 15 residues. CDR3 nucleotide sequence: TGTGCCAGCAGCCAACGGGCCGGGGGGCGATCCGAGCAGTACTTC. It translates to CASSQRAGGRSEQYF.

The rearrangement links TRBV27 to TRBJ1-2; D unresolved. CDR1 and CDR2 (germline): MNHEY, SMNVEV (reference sequence). The ends were cut back, 7 bases at V and 14 bases at J, with 11 bases in the middle. The CDR3 is 9 amino acids. The CDR3 DNA sequence: TGTGCCAGCATTCCGACGGAAACCTTC. Residues: CASIPTETF.

In its sample, this clone was seen once. The chain links TRBV3-1 (or the pseudogene TRBV3-2) to TRBJ2-7, with D tentatively TRBD1 (5 bases). The germline CDR1 and CDR2 sequences are LGHDT and YNNKEL (reference sequence). The CDR3 loop spans 15 amino acids. V lost 0 bases to trimming and J lost 5 bases, with 14 bases between them. The CDR3 region has the DNA TGTGCCAGCAGCCAAGACAGGCAGGGCACCAACGAGCAGTACTTC. Amino acid sequence: CASSQDRQGTNEQYF.

In the case of this clone: Other nucleotide sequences from this sample produce the same CDR3. The V and J genes are TRBV9 and TRBJ2-3; 10 nucleotides agree with TRBD2. Trimming at V came to 0 bases and at J to 5 bases, leaving 6 bases not matched to a gene. The CDR3 is made up of 16 amino acids. From germline, CDR1 is SGDLS and CDR2 YYNGEE. CDR3: CASSVGLAGVGDTQYF. The CDR3 nucleotides are TGTGCCAGCAGCGTAGGGCTAGCGGGAGTTGGAGATACGCAGTATTTT.

This clone has a handful of counts. V gene TRBV7-3 combines with J gene TRBJ2-5; 7 bases match TRBD2. Trimming at V came to 8 bases and at J to 2 bases, leaving 5 bases not matched to a gene. Germline CDR1 and CDR2: SGHTA and FQGTGA. This CDR3 contains 13 residues. CDR3 sequence reads: CASRDGRQETQYF. As DNA, the CDR3 is TGTGCCAGCCGGGACGGGAGGCAAGAGACCCAGTACTTC.

The chain couples TRBV2 to TRBJ2-5, with D unresolved. Between the trimmed V and J ends, which lost 10 bases and 5 bases, there was a span of 17 bases. The germline V gene has CDR1 SNHLY and CDR2 FYNNEI. This CDR3 region has 13 residues. The CDR3 sequence is CATRRWEKETQYF. As DNA, the CDR3 is TGTGCCACTCGGAGATGGGAAAAGGAGACCCAGTACTTC.

This chain joins TRBV2 and TRBJ1-1; possible D gene TRBD1, 5 bases. Germline CDR1 is SNHLY and CDR2 is FYNNEI. The CDR3 sequence is 12 residues long. Trimming removed 10 bases from V and 1 base from J, with 10 bases in between. The CDR3: CAKATENTEAFF. In DNA form, the CDR3 reads TGTGCCAAGGCGACAGAGAACACTGAAGCTTTCTTT.

The chain links TRBV7-2 to TRBJ2-5; D not certain. Germline-derived CDR1 and CDR2 are SGHTA and FQGNSA. The CDR3 contains 13 residues. Trimming stripped 1 base from V and 4 bases from J, with 7 bases between. The CDR3 region is CASSLGTGETQYF. CDR3 in DNA: TGTGCCAGCAGCTTAGGGACGGGAGAGACCCAGTACTTC.